The 24 T cell receptor beta chains below all came from one sample that was sequenced in a study of graft-versus-host responses after intestinal transplantation. The data were produced by immunoSEQ multiplex PCR, yet TCRdb's version contains in-frame clones alone and is incomplete. The top ten hold approximately 0.7% of the sample, which has tens of thousands of clones, 92% seen once. The source was PBMCs, collected 98 days after intestinal transplantation. These receptors originate from a human patient who received an intestinal transplant, so some T cells may come from the graft donor.

J is TRBJ2-2 and V is TRBV25-1; D assignment may be TRBD1 or TRBD2 (5 bases each). This CDR3 has 13 residues. Germline assignment: CDR1 MGHDK and CDR2 SYGVNS. The CDR3, as DNA: TGTGTTCACCGGGGCACCAAGTCAGGGGAGCTGTTTTTT. Translated: CVHRGTKSGELFF.

This sequence joins TRBV21-1 and TRBJ2-7; the DNA was not compared with TRBD1, the D call given in the table. TRBV21-1 is noted as a pseudogene. The CDR3 runs to 16 residues. The CDR3 reads CASSKVAGQGSYEQYF. The CDR3 nucleotides are TGTGCCAGCAGCAAAGTGGCGGGACAGGGTTCCTACGAGCAGTACTTC.

CDR3 DNA: TGTGCCAGCAGTCGCACTAGCGGACAGACAAGTACGCAGTATTTT. It encodes CASSRTSGQTSTQYF. This chain uses TRBV5-4 with TRBJ2-3, with 8 bases fitting TRBD2. V dropped 5 bases and J dropped 8; count of bases not matched to a gene: 13. Germline V gives CDR1 SGHNT, CDR2 YYREEE (reference sequence). The CDR3 covers 15 residues.

The chain recombines TRBV11-1 with TRBJ1-3; 8 bases align to TRBD1. Germline V CDR1 and CDR2: SGHAT, FQDESV (reference sequence). Losses at the gene ends were 5 bases for V and 3 bases for J; bases not matched to a gene: 6. The CDR3 is 15 residues long. The CDR3 loop is CASSIQGARGNTIYF. DNA of the CDR3: TGTGCCAGCAGCATTCAGGGGGCTCGTGGAAACACCATATATTTT.

The V call is TRBV13, the J call TRBJ2-7; TRBD2 aligns across 8 bases. CDR3 length equals 14 residues. Germline assignment: CDR1 PRHDT and CDR2 FYEKMQ (reference sequence). V shed 0 bases, J shed 10 bases, and the junction held 8 bases outside the gene matches. The CDR3 spells CASSLGGGVSEQYF. The CDR3 coding sequence is TGTGCCAGCAGCTTAGGCGGGGGGGTCAGCGAACAGTACTTC. Using reference TRBV13 and TRBJ2-7 for the parts outside the CDR3, the full variable domain is AAGVIQSPRHLIKEKRETATLKCYPIPRHDTVYWYQQGPGQDPQFLISFYEKMQSDKGSIPDRFSAQQFSDYHSELNMSSLELGDSALYFCASSLGGGVSEQYFGPGTRLTVT.

Concerning this clone itself: Other DNA sequences within the sample encode an identical CDR3. The chain has TRBV5-1 and TRBJ2-7, with D possibly being TRBD2 (6 bases). CDR3 length: 13 amino acids. Trimming stripped 4 bases from V and 6 bases from J, with 14 bases between. CDR1 and CDR2 from the germline V gene are SGHRS and YFSETQ. DNA for the CDR3: TGCGCCAGCAGCCATGGCGGGCGGGGCGAGCAGTACTTC. This codes for CASSHGGRGEQYF.

The rearrangement uses TRBV28 and TRBJ2-7; D remains ambiguous. CDR1 is MDHEN and CDR2 is SYDVKM in the germline V gene. Trimming stripped 5 bases from V and 5 bases from J, with 10 bases between. This CDR3 spans 12 amino acids. The CDR3 DNA reads TGTGCCAGCAGTCTAGAGGCCCACGAGCAGTACTTC. Amino acid sequence: CASSLEAHEQYF.

The chain links TRBV18 to TRBJ2-3, with TRBD2 matching over 14 bases. Germline V gene data show CDR1 as KGHSH and CDR2 as LQKENI. This CDR3 is built from 16 residues. Losses at the gene ends were 2 bases for V and 4 bases for J; bases not matched to a gene: 2. CDR3 sequence (DNA): TGTGCCAGCTCACCAGGGACTAGCGGGGGCCCAGATACGCAGTATTTT. It yields the protein CASSPGTSGGPDTQYF.

V usage is TRBV6-5 and J usage is TRBJ2-3; a weak D match, TRBD2 (6 bases). Trimming removed 2 bases at V and 3 bases at J, with 12 bases between. Germline V lookup: CDR1 MNHEY, CDR2 SVGAGI. The CDR3 loop spans 15 amino acids. For the CDR3, the DNA is TGTGCCAGCAGTTACCGCGGGACCCTAACAGATACGCAGTATTTT. Translated: CASSYRGTLTDTQYF.

The chain couples TRBV7-4 to TRBJ1-6; no clear D gene. Germline V lookup: CDR1 SGHVT, CDR2 SQSDAQ. This CDR3 comprises 18 residues. The V and J ends lost 3 bases and 8 bases respectively, with 23 bases between them. CDR3 in DNA: TGTGCCAGCAGCTTCTTCCGACCGAGACCCCCGGCCCATTCACCCCTCCACTTT. It is translated as CASSFFRPRPPAHSPLHF.

The CDR3 DNA reads TGTGCCAGTGGCTTGGCTGCCGCCTACGAGCAGTACTTC. This encodes CASGLAAAYEQYF. This rearrangement joins TRBV6-5 to TRBJ2-7; D gene ambiguous. This CDR3 is 13 amino acids long. Germline values: CDR1 MNHEY, CDR2 SVGAGI. Trimming took off 9 bases at V and 2 bases at J, with 14 bases between the two ends.

This sequence joins TRBV5-5 and TRBJ1-2; D unclear. From germline, CDR1 is SGHKS and CDR2 YYEKEE (reference sequence). The CDR3 extends over 13 amino acids. Trimming took 4 bases from V and 2 from J, leaving 9 bases between them. The CDR3 here is CASSLGPNYGYTF. The CDR3 region has the DNA TGTGCCAGCAGCCTGGGCCCAAACTATGGCTACACCTTC.

The genes are TRBV7-2 and TRBJ2-7; D ambiguous. Looked up from germline, CDR1 is SGHTA and CDR2 is FQGNSA. The V gene lost 5 bases and the J gene lost 3 bases, with 11 bases spanning the gap. This CDR3 has 13 amino acids. CDR3 in amino acids: CASSPLENYEQYF. The CDR3 DNA is TGTGCCAGCAGCCCGTTGGAGAACTACGAGCAGTACTTC.

CDR3 residues: CASSPTRSYYEQYF. Written as DNA, the CDR3 is TGTGCCAGCAGCCCGACGAGGTCTTATTACGAGCAGTACTTC. The V and J genes are TRBV6-5 and TRBJ2-7, with D unclear. The V and J ends lost 6 bases and 4 bases respectively, with 16 bases between them. This CDR3 has 14 amino acids. The V gene's germline CDR1 is MNHEY and CDR2 SVGAGI.

The chain carries TRBV6-5 and TRBJ2-3, with D hard to call. CDR3 length: 14 residues. V dropped 5 bases and J dropped 0 bases, with 9 bases sitting between them. CDR1 is MNHEY, CDR2 SVGAGI, per germline. CDR3 in DNA: TGTGCCAGCAGTGTTACAGAAAGCACAGATACGCAGTATTTT. Translated, it gives CASSVTESTDTQYF.

The J gene is TRBJ2-7, the V gene TRBV28; perhaps TRBD1 as D (5 bases). Germline V gene sequence: CDR1 MDHEN, CDR2 SYDVKM. The CDR3 is 13 amino acids. The V end lost 7 bases, the J end lost 5 bases, and 15 bases lay between the germline ends. CDR3 DNA sequence: TGTGCCAGCACTAGGGGAAATGGGGACGAGCAGTACTTC. Translating it yields CASTRGNGDEQYF.

The chain has TRBV5-5 and TRBJ1-5, with 7 bases lining up with TRBD1. V shed 0 bases, J shed 0 bases, and the junction held 3 bases outside the gene matches. The germline V gene has CDR1 SGHKS and CDR2 YYEKEE (reference sequence). The CDR3 covers 16 residues. The CDR3 spells CASSLDGTVSNQPQHF. The CDR3 DNA sequence: TGTGCCAGCAGCTTGGACGGGACAGTTAGCAATCAGCCCCAGCATTTT.

As regards this clone: This sample also contains other DNA sequences that code for the same CDR3. The CDR3, as DNA: TGTGCCAGCAGTTTAGACGGGTACGAGCAGTACTTC. It translates to CASSLDGYEQYF. The chain joins TRBV27 to TRBJ2-7; no clear D. V lost 2 bases and J 4 bases, leaving 6 bases between the germline ends. This CDR3 region has 12 residues. CDR1 is MNHEY, CDR2 SMNVEV, per germline (reference sequence).

V gene TRBV9 combines with J gene TRBJ2-7; D remains unclear. The length of the CDR3 is 15 residues. The V gene's germline CDR1 is SGDLS and CDR2 YYNGEE. Trimming shortened V by 0 bases and J by 2 bases, and 12 bases separated the two germline ends. CDR3 loop: CASSVEAGFTYEQYF. In DNA form, the CDR3 reads TGTGCCAGCAGCGTAGAAGCAGGCTTTACCTACGAGCAGTACTTC.

The CDR3 sequence is CSVESGSFGGNTIYF. The CDR3 DNA sequence: TGCAGCGTCGAATCTGGGTCCTTCGGTGGAAACACCATATATTTT. J is TRBJ1-3 and V is TRBV29-1; D is undetermined. The CDR3 totals 15 residues. Germline assignment: CDR1 SQVTM and CDR2 ANQGSEA. With 6 bases removed from V and 3 bases from J, the gap between germline ends came to 18 bases.

The chain recombines TRBV30 with TRBJ1-4; D gene ambiguous. The CDR3 spans 14 residues. V shed 2 bases and J shed 0 bases, with 7 bases lying between them. Germline CDR1 reads GTSNPN; CDR2 reads SVGIG (reference sequence). The CDR3 loop is CAWSTESTNEKLFF. The CDR3 DNA reads TGTGCCTGGAGTACAGAGTCAACTAATGAAAAACTGTTTTTT.

This chain joins TRBV4-2 and TRBJ2-1; TRBD2 agrees at 12 bases. Germline CDR1 reads LGHNA; CDR2 reads YNFKEQ. The length of the CDR3 is 16 residues. The junction had 8 bases not matched to a gene; V was cut back by 3 bases and J by 8 bases. This chain's CDR3 is CASSHTLAGGEDEQFF. The CDR3 DNA is TGTGCCAGCAGCCATACTCTAGCGGGAGGGGAAGATGAGCAGTTCTTC.

This clone was observed a single time. The V gene is TRBV2, the J gene TRBJ2-3; TRBD1 matches 8 bases. CDR3 length equals 15 residues. Germline V gives CDR1 SNHLY, CDR2 FYNNEI. V lost 7 bases and J lost 1; bases outside the gene matches: 7. The CDR3 sequence: CASKDQGAGTDTQYF. In nucleotides, the CDR3 is TGTGCCAGCAAAGACCAGGGGGCTGGCACAGATACGCAGTATTTT. Full variable domain (missing parts from reference TRBV2 and TRBJ2-3): EPEVTQTPSHQVTQMGQEVILRCVPISNHLYFYWYRQILGQKVEFLVSFYNNEISEKSEIFDDQFSVERPDGSNFTLKIRSTKLEDSAMYFCASKDQGAGTDTQYFGPGTRLTVL.

The chain couples TRBV9 to TRBJ2-7; 7 positions agree with TRBD1. This CDR3 contains 14 residues. CDR1 is SGDLS, CDR2 YYNGEE, per germline. V lost 0 bases to trimming and J lost 4 bases; unmatched junction nucleotides: 4. CDR3 residues: CASSVGTGEYEQYF. CDR3 sequence (DNA): TGTGCCAGCAGCGTAGGAACAGGGGAGTACGAGCAGTACTTC.